Listed here are 17 T cell receptor beta chains from one sample, sequenced in a study of identical twins (dated by TCRdb to about 2016). Library creation used 5' RACE. Sequencing instrument: Illumina HiSeq 2000. TCRdb cleaned the public reads at Q25 with fastp, built clones with MiXCR and kept in-frame beta chains. Rows with one shared CDR3 protein collapse into an entry with the most common genes and DNA. The table for this sample lists some 790,000 distinct CDR3 sequences; roughly 18% of them were counted only once. Roughly 13% of the sample goes to the ten largest clones. This sample was shared with a second study, whose subject was T cells expressing NK-cell markers.

The sequenced material came from PBMCs. The origin of the receptors is a woman younger than 35 in good health.

CDR3 sequence (DNA): TGTGCCATCAGGACCGGGACTCGGTCCTACAATGAGCAGTTCTTC. Translation gives CAIRTGTRSYNEQFF. The chain uses TRBV6-2 or TRBV6-3 and TRBJ2-1; weak D call: TRBD2 (6 bases). This CDR3 is 15 amino acids long. Between the trimmed V and J ends, which lost 10 bases and 1 base, there was a span of 17 bases. CDR1 and CDR2 from the germline V gene are MNHEY and SVGEGT.

This clonotype was picked up many times. This rearrangement joins TRBV11-1 to TRBJ2-7; TRBD2 is a possible D gene (5 bases). The CDR3 covers 14 residues. CDR1 SGHAT and CDR2 FQDESV come from the germline V gene (reference sequence). Trimming took off 1 base at V and 3 bases at J, with 10 bases between the two ends. DNA for the CDR3: TGTGCCAGCAGCTTAGTATCCGGGGTCTACGAGCAGTACTTC. Translation gives CASSLVSGVYEQYF.

The table lists this clonotype with a few counts. The chain employs TRBV19 and TRBJ1-5; no firm D call. The CDR3 consists of 14 residues. Germline V gene lookup returns CDR1 LNHDA and CDR2 SQIVND (reference sequence). Trimming stripped 1 base from V and 5 bases from J, with 9 bases between. DNA of the CDR3: TGTGCCAGTAGTATAGGACTATTCGATCAGCCCCAGCATTTT. This encodes CASSIGLFDQPQHF.

This clonotype was seen only a few times. This sequence joins TRBV12-3 or TRBV12-4 and TRBJ1-1; no definite D call. V was trimmed by 4 bases and J by 3 bases, leaving 9 bases between them. The CDR3 loop spans 13 amino acids. The CDR3 is CASSSEQYTEAFF. The CDR3 region has the DNA TGTGCCAGCAGTTCGGAACAGTACACTGAAGCTTTCTTT.

This clonotype was observed a handful of times. This rearrangement joins TRBV4-3 to TRBJ1-3, with D uncertain. The CDR3 length is 19 residues. V lost 0 bases, J lost 0 bases, and 18 bases lay in between. Germline CDR1 reads LGHNA; CDR2 reads YSLEER. This CDR3 reads CASSQDPVRAAASGNTIYF. Written as DNA, the CDR3 is TGCGCCAGCAGCCAAGACCCGGTGCGGGCAGCGGCCTCTGGAAACACCATATATTTT.

A few counts support this clonotype. CDR3 protein: CASSPPGGSVAEQYF. The DNA of the CDR3 is TGCGCCAGCAGCCCCCCGGGAGGGTCGGTCGCCGAGCAGTACTTC. The chain couples TRBV5-1 to TRBJ2-7; TRBD2 matches at 8 bases. Germline V gives CDR1 SGHRS, CDR2 YFSETQ. The CDR3 covers 15 residues. Trimming took 4 bases from V and 6 from J; bases not matched to a gene: 12. Complete variable domain (other parts from reference TRBV5-1 and TRBJ2-7): KAGVTQTPRYLIKTRGQQVTLSCSPISGHRSVSWYQQTPGQGLQFLFEYFSETQRNKGNFPGRFSGRQFSNSRSEMNVSTLELGDSALYLCASSPPGGSVAEQYFGPGTRLTVT.

This clonotype was detected a few times. The J gene is TRBJ2-1, the V gene TRBV6-2 or TRBV6-3, with D perhaps TRBD2 (5 bases). The germline V gene encodes CDR1 MNHEY and CDR2 SVGEGT. Deletions cut 8 bases from V and 1 base from J, with 12 bases between. The CDR3 covers 14 residues. The CDR3 bases are TGTGCCAGCCGTGGGAGTAGATCCTACAATGAGCAGTTCTTC. Amino acid sequence: CASRGSRSYNEQFF.

The rearrangement links TRBV6-2 or TRBV6-3 to TRBJ2-1; D gene uncertain. Per germline, CDR1 MNHEY and CDR2 SVGEGT. This CDR3 spans 15 amino acids. Trimming took off 8 bases at V and 4 bases at J, with 18 bases between the two ends. The DNA for the CDR3 is TGTGCCAGCGTTTTACAACGACGTAATTACAATGAGCAGTTCTTC. This translates into CASVLQRRNYNEQFF.

This chain connects TRBV7-2 to TRBJ1-2; D is possibly TRBD1 (5 bases). CDR1 and CDR2 from the germline V gene are SGHTA and FQGNSA. V was pared by 6 bases and J by 10 bases, with 21 bases between. CDR3 length: 14 amino acids. The chain's CDR3 is CASRDPGTVETYTF. The CDR3 DNA is TGTGCCAGCAGGGATCCAGGGACGGTCGAAACCTACACCTTC.

This clonotype turned up a few times. The chain links TRBV7-8 to TRBJ2-7; D uncertain. The CDR3 covers 14 residues. The V end was cut by 1 base, the J end by 3 bases, with 10 bases between. CDR1 is SGHVS, CDR2 FQNEAQ, per germline. This CDR3 reads CASSLDQGFYEQYF. DNA of the CDR3: TGTGCCAGCAGCTTAGATCAAGGTTTCTACGAGCAGTACTTC.

The rearrangement joins TRBV20-1 to TRBJ2-7; perhaps TRBD1 as D (6 bases). V gave up 6 bases and J gave up 2 bases, with 17 bases separating them. The CDR3 is made up of 14 amino acids. Germline V gene data show CDR1 as DFQATT and CDR2 as SNEGSKA (reference sequence). The CDR3 region has the DNA TGCAGTGCGATCAACCCTGGGGACACCTACGAGCAGTACTTC. Amino acid sequence: CSAINPGDTYEQYF.

This rearrangement joins TRBV19 to TRBJ1-2; no reliable D call. The CDR3 has 14 amino acids. The V gene lost 7 bases and the J gene lost 4 bases, with 16 bases spanning the gap. The V gene's germline CDR1 is LNHDA and CDR2 SQIVND (reference sequence). The CDR3 protein is CASIPRERPYGYTF. For the CDR3, the DNA is TGTGCCAGTATCCCCCGGGAGAGACCCTATGGCTACACCTTC.

This clonotype was counted a few times. This chain uses TRBV24-1 with TRBJ2-7, with 9 bases lining up with TRBD1. CDR1 and CDR2 from the germline V gene are KGHDR and SFDVKD. Trimming took 3 bases from V and 1 from J; bases not matched to a gene: 6. The CDR3 is 16 residues long. CDR3: CATSDAGTGSSYEQYF. The CDR3 DNA is TGTGCCACCAGTGATGCGGGGACAGGGTCATCCTACGAGCAGTACTTC.

This clonotype occurred a few times. The chain is built from TRBV5-6 and TRBJ1-1; no clear D. The ends were cut back, 4 bases at V and 6 bases at J, with 13 bases in the middle. Germline V gene data show CDR1 as SGHDT and CDR2 as YYEEEE. The CDR3 is 13 amino acids. The chain's CDR3 is CASSTYFGSEAFF. CDR3 bases: TGTGCCAGCAGCACATACTTCGGGTCTGAAGCTTTCTTT.

The chain employs TRBV7-2 and TRBJ2-7; no firm D call. Germline CDR1 is SGHTA and CDR2 is FQGNSA. This CDR3 has 14 amino acids. The V end lost 2 bases, the J end lost 2 bases, and 10 bases lay between the germline ends. The CDR3 bases are TGTGCCAGCAGCTTATATGCAGGACCCTACGAGCAGTACTTC. It translates to CASSLYAGPYEQYF. The full variable domain, in which reference TRBV7-2 and TRBJ2-7 provide the parts outside the CDR3, is GAGVSQSPSNKVTEKGKDVELRCDPISGHTALYWYRQSLGQGLEFLIYFQGNSAPDKSGLPSDRFSAERTGGSVSTLTIQRTQQEDSAVYLCASSLYAGPYEQYFGPGTRLTVT.

In its sample, this clonotype was seen a few times. The J gene is TRBJ2-6, the V gene TRBV27, with a tentative D call TRBD1 (6 bases). This CDR3 comprises 17 residues. Trimming pared 2 bases from V and 0 bases from J, leaving 11 bases between. Germline V gene lookup returns CDR1 MNHEY and CDR2 SMNVEV (reference sequence). CDR3 in amino acids: CASSLGTPSSGANVLTF. DNA of the CDR3: TGTGCCAGCAGTTTAGGGACACCGAGCTCTGGGGCCAACGTCCTGACTTTC.

In this sample, this clonotype turned up a few times. The CDR3 spells CASSSSIQGIFDEQYF. CDR3 nucleotide sequence: TGTGCCAGCAGTTCTTCAATACAGGGTATTTTTGACGAGCAGTACTTC. V usage is TRBV12-3 or TRBV12-4 and J usage is TRBJ2-7, with a tentative D call TRBD1 (6 bases). Between the trimmed V and J ends, which lost 4 bases and 5 bases, there was a span of 21 bases. The CDR3 sequence is 16 residues long.